This entry lists 23 T cell receptor beta chains sequenced from one sample in a study of T-cell reconstitution after alpha-beta-depleted transplantation in children. Preparation of the TCRbeta library used unique molecular identifiers. TCRdb re-analysed the PCR reads in MiXCR, keeping a single row per CDR3 protein. Of 200,000 to 250,000 distinct CDR3 sequences listed, around 9.5% are singletons. The sample consisted of PBMCs from the stem cell graft donor, taken from the stem cell graft. The receptors originated from a human donor who donated a stem cell graft to a child with acute lymphoblastic leukemia.

This clonotype was counted between two and nine times. The rearrangement links TRBV29-1 to TRBJ1-1, with D unclear. This CDR3 is built from 12 residues. The V gene's germline CDR1 is SQVTM and CDR2 ANQGSEA. V shed 5 bases and J shed 2 bases, with 9 bases lying between them. CDR3 sequence: CSVFTVNTEAFF. The CDR3, as DNA: TGCAGCGTTTTTACAGTTAACACTGAAGCTTTCTTT.

This clonotype was seen a few times. Here the CDR3 DNA reads TGTGCCAGCAGCGATTACAGGGGGCAGTACGAGCAGTACTTC. It encodes CASSDYRGQYEQYF. This chain uses TRBV6-1 with TRBJ2-7; 9 nucleotides align to TRBD1. This CDR3 is built from 14 residues. Germline-derived CDR1 and CDR2 are MNHNS and SASEGT. The trim removed 6 bases at V and 4 bases at J, leaving 7 bases unmatched.

This clonotype was seen only a few times. The chain recombines TRBV20-1 with TRBJ2-7; D ambiguous. In germline, CDR1 is DFQATT, CDR2 SNEGSKA (reference sequence). This CDR3 spans 13 amino acids. V shed 4 bases and J shed 3 bases, with 13 bases lying between them. CDR3 bases: TGCAGTGCTATAGACGACCGAGACTACGAGCAGTACTTC. Amino acids: CSAIDDRDYEQYF.

The V gene is TRBV6-1, the J gene TRBJ1-5; TRBD1 matches 7 bases. The germline V gene encodes CDR1 MNHNS and CDR2 SASEGT. The V segment lost 3 bases and the J segment 6 bases; nucleotides outside the gene matches: 8. This CDR3 is built from 15 residues. CDR3 bases: TGTGCCAGCAGTGATAGGGACAGTGGGCGTCAGCCCCAGCATTTT. Its protein is CASSDRDSGRQPQHF.

This clonotype was seen at least ten times. The chain is built from TRBV12-3 or TRBV12-4 and TRBJ1-1; D might be TRBD1 (5 bases). The CDR3 consists of 14 residues. Trimming cost V 5 bases and J 7 bases, with 17 bases left between them. CDR3 sequence: CASSQGLRGGEAFF. The CDR3 nucleotides read TGTGCCAGCAGTCAGGGACTGAGGGGCGGTGAAGCTTTCTTT.

This clonotype was observed at least ten times. V usage is TRBV7-9 and J usage is TRBJ2-1, with TRBD2 identical over 11 bases. CDR1 is SEHNR, CDR2 FQNEAQ, per germline (reference sequence). Trimming took 2 bases from V and 3 from J; bases not matched to a gene: 9. The CDR3 covers 18 residues. CDR3 DNA sequence: TGTGCCAGCAGCTTATACCCACTACTAGCGGGAGACTACAATGAGCAGTTCTTC. Translated: CASSLYPLLAGDYNEQFF.

This clonotype has just a few counts. CDR3 region: CASSPYRIRGSEQYF. In DNA, the CDR3 is TGTGCCAGCAGTCCCTACCGAATTAGGGGAAGCGAGCAGTACTTC. The chain couples TRBV12-3 or TRBV12-4 to TRBJ2-7; a weak D match, TRBD1 (5 bases). CDR3 length: 15 residues. Trimming pared 5 bases from V and 6 bases from J, leaving 20 bases between.

This chain links TRBV27 with TRBJ1-3, with D maybe TRBD1 (5 bases). Germline CDR1 MNHEY, CDR2 SMNVEV (reference sequence). The CDR3 length is 19 residues. V was pared by 6 bases and J by 0 bases, with 24 bases between. Here the CDR3 reads CASSIRLTLGGNSGNTIYF. The CDR3 DNA reads TGTGCCAGCAGCATACGACTGACTCTGGGGGGGAACTCTGGAAACACCATATATTTT.

The chain uses TRBV20-1 and TRBJ1-6; 10 nucleotides match TRBD1. Germline V CDR1 and CDR2: DFQATT, SNEGSKA (reference sequence). The V and J ends lost 0 bases and 3 bases, in that order; junction bases with no gene match: 14. CDR3 length equals 20 residues. The CDR3 coding sequence is TGCAGTGCTAGAGATGGGTGGGACAGGGGATCCCTCCTCTATAATTCACCCCTCCACTTT. This encodes CSARDGWDRGSLLYNSPLHF.

This clonotype was counted between two and nine times. The chain has TRBV20-1 and TRBJ2-3, with TRBD2 matching over 7 bases. Germline V gene data show CDR1 as DFQATT and CDR2 as SNEGSKA (reference sequence). The length of the CDR3 is 15 residues. V lost 2 bases and J lost 6; bases outside the gene matches: 11. The CDR3 sequence is CSARRASGAGDTQYF. The CDR3 coding sequence is TGCAGTGCTAGACGAGCCAGCGGGGCCGGGGATACGCAGTATTTT.

This clonotype was seen ten or more times. The chain joins TRBV3-1 to TRBJ2-2, with unresolved D. V lost 1 base to trimming and J lost 4 bases, with 7 bases between them. This CDR3 comprises 14 residues. Germline CDR1 reads LGHDT; CDR2 reads YNNKEL (reference sequence). In nucleotides, the CDR3 is TGTGCCAGCAGCCAAGTAGAAGCCACCGGGGAGCTGTTTTTT. Translating it yields CASSQVEATGELFF.

This clonotype has only a few counts. The V gene is TRBV20-1, the J gene TRBJ1-1; unclear D gene. This CDR3 is 14 amino acids long. CDR1 and CDR2 (germline): DFQATT, SNEGSKA (reference sequence). V shed 1 base and J shed 0 bases, with 9 bases lying between them. The chain's CDR3 is CSARVREMNTEAFF. For the CDR3, the DNA is TGCAGTGCTAGAGTGAGGGAAATGAACACTGAAGCTTTCTTT.

In its sample, this clonotype was seen a few times. The chain joins TRBV6-1 to TRBJ2-3; possibly TRBD1 or TRBD2 for D (5 bases each). CDR1 is MNHNS and CDR2 is SASEGT in the germline V gene. This CDR3 has 14 residues. V lost 6 bases to trimming and J lost 6 bases, with 16 bases between them. The CDR3 is CASSSDSWGDTQYF. CDR3 DNA: TGTGCCAGCAGCTCGGACTCGTGGGGGGATACGCAGTATTTT.

This clonotype was picked up many times. CDR3 bases: TGTGCCAGCAACATTAGGGGGGATCAGCCCCAGCATTTT. Protein: CASNIRGDQPQHF. The chain combines TRBV12-3 or TRBV12-4 with TRBJ1-5, with a weak D call TRBD1 (6 bases). This CDR3 has 13 residues. Trimming removed 7 bases at V and 5 bases at J, with 12 bases between.

The table lists this clonotype with many counts. The chain is built from TRBV7-9 and TRBJ2-1, with D unclear. Between the trimmed V and J ends, which lost 3 bases and 12 bases, there was a span of 15 bases. Germline values: CDR1 SEHNR, CDR2 FQNEAQ (reference sequence). This CDR3 contains 13 residues. Here the CDR3 reads CASSLGPNFGQFF. In nucleotides, the CDR3 is TGTGCCAGCAGCTTGGGCCCAAATTTTGGGCAGTTCTTC.

Notes on this clonotype: A read error may produce the germline difference seen at one junction end. V usage is TRBV5-6 and J usage is TRBJ2-1; perhaps TRBD1 as D (5 bases). Germline V gene lookup returns CDR1 SGHDT and CDR2 YYEEEE. This CDR3 comprises 14 residues. The CDR3 sequence is CAISLGLPYNEQFF. CDR3 nucleotides: TGTGCCATCAGCTTGGGGCTCCCCTACAATGAGCAGTTCTTC. Combining the CDR3 with reference TRBV5-6 and TRBJ2-1 gives the whole variable domain DAGVTQSPTHLIKTRGQQVTLRCSPKSGHDTVSWYQQALGQGPQFIFQYYEEEERQRGNFPDRFSGHQFPNYSSELNVNALLLGDSALYLCAISLGLPYNEQFFGPGTRLTVL.

The V and J genes are TRBV3-1 and TRBJ2-2; D uncertain. The ends were cut back, 5 bases at V and 6 bases at J, with 16 bases in the middle. This CDR3 region has 15 residues. Germline-derived CDR1 and CDR2 are LGHDT and YNNKEL (reference sequence). The CDR3 sequence is CASSFAPSIPGELFF. As DNA, the CDR3 is TGTGCCAGCAGCTTCGCCCCCAGCATCCCCGGGGAGCTGTTTTTT.

This clonotype was picked up many times. The CDR3 sequence: CASSLVPSGVQKFF. The CDR3, as DNA: TGTGCCAGCAGCTTAGTGCCTAGCGGGGTTCAGAAGTTCTTC. The genes are TRBV7-9 and TRBJ2-1; 9 positions match TRBD2. V lost 1 base to trimming and J lost 14 bases; unmatched junction nucleotides: 9. Germline CDR1 SEHNR, CDR2 FQNEAQ (reference sequence). The length of the CDR3 is 14 residues.

The chain couples TRBV20-1 to TRBJ2-6, with a possible D match to TRBD1 (5 bases). Germline CDR1 is DFQATT and CDR2 is SNEGSKA (reference sequence). This CDR3 has 15 amino acids. The ends were cut back, 3 bases at V and 2 bases at J, with 11 bases in the middle. CDR3 DNA: TGCAGTGCTAGGACAGCAAGTCCTGGGGCCAACGTCCTGACTTTC. Encoded protein: CSARTASPGANVLTF.

Many counts were recorded for this clonotype. The rearrangement uses TRBV27 and TRBJ1-1, with 7 positions matching TRBD1. The germline gives CDR1 MNHEY, CDR2 SMNVEV (reference sequence). The CDR3 runs to 13 residues. Unmatched junction bases numbered 5, after V lost 6 bases and J lost 4 bases. CDR3 in DNA: TGTGCCAGCAGGACCCCAGGGGGCACTGAAGCTTTCTTT. It is translated as CASRTPGGTEAFF.

The chain joins TRBV12-3 or TRBV12-4 to TRBJ1-2, with 7 bases matching TRBD1. The CDR3 is 15 residues long. The ends lost 3 bases at V and 6 bases at J; junction bases unmatched: 10. The chain's CDR3 is CASSFGTAIGHGYTF. DNA of the CDR3: TGTGCCAGCAGTTTTGGGACAGCGATAGGCCATGGCTACACCTTC.

This clonotype was counted at least ten times. The chain employs TRBV7-8 and TRBJ2-5; 8 bases map to TRBD2. Germline-derived CDR1 and CDR2 are SGHVS and FQNEAQ. With V trimmed by 2 bases and J by 1 base, 6 bases remained unmatched. The CDR3 is 16 amino acids. This CDR3 is CASSLNRLAGQETQYF. DNA for the CDR3: TGTGCCAGCAGCTTAAATCGGCTAGCGGGCCAAGAGACCCAGTACTTC.

This clonotype was counted a few times. The rearrangement uses TRBV11-2 and TRBJ1-2; D uncertain. V gave up 2 bases and J gave up 2 bases, with 18 bases separating them. The CDR3 is made up of 17 amino acids. CDR1 and CDR2 from the germline V gene are SGHAT and FQNNGV. The CDR3 here is CASSLLSQSRLNYGYTF. The CDR3 DNA is TGTGCCAGCAGCTTACTTAGTCAGAGTCGACTGAACTATGGCTACACCTTC.